These 30 T cell receptor beta chains were all obtained from the same sample, sequenced in a study of cytomegalovirus exposure and HLA in healthy donors. The PCR ran on 60 Vbeta and 13 Jbeta primers. Generated by immunoSEQ multiplex PCR, the TCRdb table keeps only in-frame clones and is missing some. The data contain approximately 290,000 clones, roughly 80% of them singletons. The sample comprised PBMCs. The origin of the receptors is a girl aged 2 to 10 in good health and CMV-seronegative.

The CDR3 protein is CSAGHRLTQTQYF. The CDR3 DNA is TGCAGCGCTGGACATCGGCTGACGCAGACCCAGTACTTC. V is TRBV29-1 and J is TRBJ2-5; TRBD1 might be the D (5 bases). Germline CDR1 SQVTM, CDR2 ANQGSEA. CDR3 length: 13 residues. Trimming left V 7 bases short and J 6 bases short, with 18 bases between.

This clone was counted only a few times. The gene calls are TRBV30 and TRBJ2-2; unclear D gene. CDR1 is GTSNPN, CDR2 SVGIG, per germline (reference sequence). The CDR3 length is 12 residues. V was shortened by 5 bases and J by 8 bases, with 12 bases between the two germline ends. This chain's CDR3 is CAWAIASGELFF. The CDR3 nucleotides read TGTGCCTGGGCCATAGCTTCGGGGGAGCTGTTTTTT.

This chain joins TRBV5-5 and TRBJ2-1; 8 bases are shared with TRBD2. This CDR3 is built from 17 residues. Germline V gene lookup returns CDR1 SGHKS and CDR2 YYEKEE (reference sequence). The ends lost 4 bases at V and 7 bases at J; junction bases unmatched: 16. The CDR3 loop is CASSPYNAGGTRNEQFF. The CDR3 DNA reads TGTGCCAGCAGCCCTTATAACGCGGGGGGCACTCGGAATGAGCAGTTCTTC. The full variable domain, rest sourced from reference TRBV5-5 and TRBJ2-1, is DAGVTQSPTHLIKTRGQQVTLRCSPISGHKSVSWYQQVLGQGPQFIFQYYEKEERGRGNFPDRFSARQFPNYSSELNVNALLLGDSALYLCASSPYNAGGTRNEQFFGPGTRLTVL.

The chain links TRBV9 to TRBJ1-1, with TRBD1 matching over 8 bases. Germline CDR1 reads SGDLS; CDR2 reads YYNGEE. J gave up 1 base and V 0 bases, and 5 bases lay outside the gene matches. This CDR3 comprises 16 residues. The CDR3 here is CASSVDDRGTNTEAFF. In DNA form, the CDR3 reads TGTGCCAGCAGCGTAGACGACAGGGGAACGAACACTGAAGCTTTCTTT.

CDR3 residues: CASTSLGLAARGDTQYF. The DNA for the CDR3 is TGCGCCAGCACTAGTTTAGGACTAGCGGCCCGGGGAGATACGCAGTATTTT. V and J are TRBV5-1 and TRBJ2-3, with 10 bases aligning to TRBD2. V lost 6 bases, J lost 5 bases, and 15 bases stayed unmatched. CDR1 and CDR2 from the germline V gene are SGHRS and YFSETQ. The CDR3 totals 17 residues.

This chain uses TRBV18 with TRBJ1-5; D is uncertain. The germline V gene has CDR1 KGHSH and CDR2 LQKENI. This CDR3 comprises 14 residues. V dropped 3 bases and J dropped 0 bases, with 6 bases sitting between them. The CDR3 DNA reads as TGTGCCAGCTCACCGGTCGGTAGCAATCAGCCCCAGCATTTT. This encodes CASSPVGSNQPQHF.

The gene calls are TRBV19 and TRBJ2-3; TRBD2 matches at 8 bases. From germline, CDR1 is LNHDA and CDR2 SQIVND (reference sequence). The CDR3 is made up of 17 amino acids. With V trimmed by 5 bases and J by 1 base, 11 bases remained unmatched. The CDR3 sequence: CASSFRPGGARTDTQYF. CDR3 DNA sequence: TGTGCCAGTAGTTTCCGCCCGGGGGGGGCGCGCACAGATACGCAGTATTTT.

The genes are TRBV29-1 and TRBJ2-3, with 8 bases aligning to TRBD1. Germline V gene lookup returns CDR1 SQVTM and CDR2 ANQGSEA. The CDR3 runs 15 residues. V shed 6 bases, J shed 5 bases, and the junction held 13 bases outside the gene matches. The CDR3 DNA is TGCAGCGTGGCCGGAGTCAGGGGGCGAATAGATACGCAGTATTTT. The encoded protein is CSVAGVRGRIDTQYF.

J is TRBJ1-5 and V is TRBV5-6; D is undetermined. The CDR3 spans 13 residues. Trimming took off 1 base at V and 3 bases at J, with 5 bases between the two ends. From germline, CDR1 is SGHDT and CDR2 YYEEEE. As DNA, the CDR3 is TGTGCCAGCAGCTTGTTTCTCAATCAGCCCCAGCATTTT. Translated: CASSLFLNQPQHF. The full variable domain, with the rest looked up from reference TRBV5-6 and TRBJ1-5, is DAGVTQSPTHLIKTRGQQVTLRCSPKSGHDTVSWYQQALGQGPQFIFQYYEEEERQRGNFPDRFSGHQFPNYSSELNVNALLLGDSALYLCASSLFLNQPQHFGDGTRLSIL.

The CDR3 nucleotides are TGTGCCAGCAGTTGGGGGGGAGTGGGTTACGAGCAGTACTTC. Translating it yields CASSWGGVGYEQYF. The chain joins TRBV27 to TRBJ2-7; TRBD2 aligns across 7 bases. The CDR3 sequence is 14 residues long. Germline loops: CDR1 MNHEY, CDR2 SMNVEV (reference sequence). After removal of 4 bases from V and 4 bases from J, the junction contained 7 bases not matched to a gene.

The V gene is TRBV19, the J gene TRBJ2-7; 13 bases are a match to TRBD2. The CDR3 has 15 residues. Germline-derived CDR1 and CDR2 are LNHDA and SQIVND (reference sequence). V shed 3 bases, J shed 4 bases, and the junction held 3 bases outside the gene matches. CDR3 nucleotides: TGTGCCAGTAGTATCGGACTAGCGGGAGTATACGAGCAGTACTTC. Protein: CASSIGLAGVYEQYF.

This chain links TRBV4-1 with TRBJ2-3; 8 bases agree with TRBD2. V dropped 3 bases and J dropped 7; count of bases not matched to a gene: 12. Per the germline V gene, CDR1 is MGHRA and CDR2 is YSYEKL. This CDR3 comprises 16 residues. CDR3 DNA sequence: TGCGCCAGCAGCCAGGCCCCCGTTGCGGGGGGTTATACGCAGTATTTT. Its translation is CASSQAPVAGGYTQYF.

The chain joins TRBV6-5 to TRBJ2-7; TRBD1 agrees at 7 bases. Unmatched junction bases numbered 10, after V lost 6 bases and J lost 5 bases. CDR1 is MNHEY and CDR2 is SVGAGI in the germline V gene. This CDR3 is 14 amino acids long. CDR3 residues: CASRDPGQQDEQYF. DNA for the CDR3: TGTGCCAGCAGAGACCCGGGACAGCAGGACGAGCAGTACTTC.

The V and J genes are TRBV18 and TRBJ2-5; 7 bases agree with TRBD2. V dropped 2 bases and J dropped 5; count of bases not matched to a gene: 8. CDR1 and CDR2 (germline): KGHSH, LQKENI. The CDR3 contains 15 residues. The CDR3 loop reads CASSPRGVGGETQYF. The CDR3 nucleotides read TGTGCCAGCTCACCAAGAGGTGTGGGAGGGGAGACCCAGTACTTC.

V is TRBV10-3 and J is TRBJ2-5; D gene ambiguous. CDR1 and CDR2 (germline): ENHRY, SYGVKD. CDR3 length: 12 amino acids. The ends were cut back, 3 bases at V and 3 bases at J, with 5 bases in the middle. DNA for the CDR3: TGTGCCATCAGTGACAGGAAAGAGACCCAGTACTTC. Translated, it gives CAISDRKETQYF.

The chain is built from TRBV29-1 and TRBJ1-1, with D perhaps matching TRBD1 (6 bases). This CDR3 is 14 amino acids long. The V and J ends lost 7 bases and 6 bases respectively, with 21 bases between them. The germline gives CDR1 SQVTM, CDR2 ANQGSEA. In DNA form, the CDR3 reads TGCAGCGGGGTGGGGGCGGGGGCTCGCCCTGAAGCTTTCTTT. It encodes CSGVGAGARPEAFF.

This rearrangement joins TRBV29-1 to TRBJ2-7, with TRBD1 matching over 7 bases. Trimming took 5 bases from V and 2 from J; bases not matched to a gene: 9. The germline CDR1 and CDR2 sequences are SQVTM and ANQGSEA. There are 14 residues in the CDR3. Here the CDR3 reads CSVRLDRTPYEQYF. The CDR3 coding sequence is TGCAGCGTTCGACTGGACAGGACGCCCTACGAGCAGTACTTC.

This clone was observed a single time. The chain couples TRBV25-1 to TRBJ1-2, with D perhaps TRBD1 (5 bases). The ends were cut back, 3 bases at V and 8 bases at J, with 13 bases in the middle. This CDR3 spans 13 amino acids. CDR1 and CDR2 from the germline V gene are MGHDK and SYGVNS. The CDR3 protein is CASSDPTGIGYTF. CDR3 nucleotide sequence: TGTGCCAGCAGTGACCCAACAGGAATCGGCTACACCTTC.

Comments on this clone: It is unclear where the CDR3 begins or ends on the DNA, so no DNA is shown, and the CDR3 is as TCRdb lists it. CDR3 sequence reads: CASSLAVASGSLVF. This chain joins TRBV5-1 and TRBJ2-1; the DNA was not compared with TRBD2, the D call given in the table. Germline V gene data show CDR1 as SGHRS and CDR2 as YFSETQ. The CDR3 numbers 14 amino acids, ends counted.

The chain links TRBV29-1 to TRBJ2-1; 9 positions match TRBD1. The J segment lost 2 bases and the V segment lost 6 bases, leaving 11 bases of the junction unmatched. The CDR3 sequence is 16 residues long. Germline loops: CDR1 SQVTM, CDR2 ANQGSEA. This CDR3 reads CSVVPGTGRAYNEQFF. DNA for the CDR3: TGCAGCGTGGTACCCGGGACAGGGCGAGCCTACAATGAGCAGTTCTTC.

The chain carries TRBV11-2 and TRBJ2-7, with a tentative D call TRBD2 (5 bases). Germline CDR1 is SGHAT and CDR2 is FQNNGV. V was clipped by 4 bases and J by 0 bases, with 13 bases between them. The CDR3 extends over 15 amino acids. The CDR3 spells CASSSPKDFSYEQYF. The CDR3 DNA reads as TGTGCCAGCAGCTCTCCCAAGGACTTCTCCTACGAGCAGTACTTC.

The chain carries TRBV7-8 and TRBJ2-1; D might be TRBD1 (6 bases). With 2 bases removed from V and 10 bases from J, the gap between germline ends came to 12 bases. This CDR3 is built from 13 residues. The V gene's germline CDR1 is SGHVS and CDR2 FQNEAQ. The CDR3 loop reads CASSLSGEGEQFF. The CDR3 nucleotides read TGTGCCAGCAGCTTATCAGGGGAAGGCGAGCAGTTCTTC.

The chain employs TRBV7-2 and TRBJ1-2; 7 positions agree with TRBD1. Per germline, CDR1 SGHTA and CDR2 FQGNSA. The junction had 11 bases not matched to a gene; V was cut back by 2 bases and J by 8 bases. CDR3 size: 15 residues. The CDR3 is CASSLRGRGPGGYTF. The CDR3 bases are TGTGCCAGCAGCTTAAGGGGAAGGGGGCCGGGGGGCTACACCTTC.

The sample holds one count of this clone. The chain recombines TRBV2 with TRBJ1-2, with D maybe TRBD1 (6 bases). In germline, CDR1 is SNHLY, CDR2 FYNNEI. The CDR3 runs 15 residues. Trimming cost V 7 bases and J 7 bases, with 22 bases left between them. The CDR3 reads CASIEDRQAISGYTF. CDR3 nucleotides: TGTGCCAGCATCGAGGACAGACAGGCTATCTCTGGCTACACCTTC.

This chain connects TRBV4-1 to TRBJ2-1; D ambiguous. The CDR3 extends over 19 amino acids. CDR1 is MGHRA, CDR2 YSYEKL, per germline. Between the trimmed V and J ends, which lost 2 bases and 4 bases, there was a span of 24 bases. The CDR3, as DNA: TGCGCCAGCAGCCAACCGCGAATCGCCAAAGAGAAGATTTACAATGAGCAGTTCTTC. Its translation is CASSQPRIAKEKIYNEQFF.

V and J are TRBV29-1 and TRBJ1-2; TRBD1 might be the D (5 bases). With 4 bases removed from V and 1 base from J, the gap between germline ends came to 7 bases. The CDR3 length is 12 residues. Germline-derived CDR1 and CDR2 are SQVTM and ANQGSEA. CDR3 amino acids: CSVGRVNYGYTF. CDR3 in DNA: TGCAGCGTTGGCAGGGTTAACTATGGCTACACCTTC.

The V gene is TRBV28, the J gene TRBJ2-2, with D hard to call. The CDR3 loop spans 12 amino acids. Trimming removed 5 bases at V and 8 bases at J, with 9 bases between. The V gene's germline CDR1 is MDHEN and CDR2 SYDVKM. CDR3 coding DNA: TGTGCCAGCAGTGACAACGTAGGGGAGCTGTTTTTT. Amino acids: CASSDNVGELFF.

The V call is TRBV7-8, the J call TRBJ2-7; 7 bases map to TRBD2. With 1 base clipped from V and 4 bases from J, the junction kept 7 bases outside the gene matches. This CDR3 has 15 residues. Germline-derived CDR1 and CDR2 are SGHVS and FQNEAQ. The CDR3 sequence: CASSLVGREWYEQYF. The CDR3 DNA is TGTGCCAGCAGCTTAGTAGGGCGGGAGTGGTACGAGCAGTACTTC.

The V and J genes are TRBV6-5 and TRBJ1-3; D perhaps matches TRBD1 (6 bases). CDR1 MNHEY and CDR2 SVGAGI come from the germline V gene. Trimming pared 5 bases from V and 1 base from J, leaving 12 bases between. There are 15 residues in the CDR3. CDR3: CASSRDNGSGNTIYF. DNA for the CDR3: TGTGCCAGCAGTCGGGACAACGGATCTGGAAACACCATATATTTT.

This chain links TRBV25-1 with TRBJ2-7; D gene unclear. V lost 3 bases, J lost 3 bases, and 12 bases lay in between. Germline V gene data show CDR1 as MGHDK and CDR2 as SYGVNS. The CDR3 totals 14 residues. CDR3 sequence (DNA): TGTGCCAGCAGTGACGGCAGGATCAGCTACGAGCAGTACTTC. Amino acids: CASSDGRISYEQYF.